The clone carrying this T cell receptor beta chain was seen once. The data are from a study of identical twins. TCRdb re-derived calls from the 5' RACE reads in MiXCR, one entry per CDR3 protein. The data hold 510,000 or so distinct CDR3 sequences, with around 15% observed a single time. The same data also went into a second study, on yellow fever vaccine responses in identical twins.

The specimen was CD4+ T cells sorted from blood. The sequence derives from a woman under 30 in good health.

The CDR3 loop is CASSFQPVGTDTQYF. For the CDR3, the DNA is TGTGCCAGCAGTTTTCAGCCAGTGGGCACAGATACGCAGTATTTT. V and J are TRBV28 and TRBJ2-3, with unresolved D. The V gene's germline CDR1 is MDHEN and CDR2 SYDVKM. The CDR3 is made up of 15 amino acids. The V gene lost 3 bases and the J gene lost 1 base, with 11 bases spanning the gap.